The 5 T cell receptor beta chains listed next were all sequenced from one sample in a study of blood T cell repertoires in COVID-19. Sequencing used immunoSEQ multiplex PCR; TCRdb keeps in-frame clones, though not all of them. Of 110,000 or so clones listed, 70% to 90% are singletons. Sequenced sample: peripheral blood. These receptors were collected from a man in his forties with acute or convalescent COVID-19.

The gene calls are TRBV19 and TRBJ2-7, with TRBD1 matching over 7 bases. In germline, CDR1 is LNHDA, CDR2 SQIVND (reference sequence). V gave up 6 bases and J gave up 2 bases; unmatched junction bases: 10. The CDR3 has 15 amino acids. The CDR3 DNA reads as TGTGCCAGTAGGGCCCAGAATCAGGGGGCCTACGAGCAGTACTTC. Amino acid sequence: CASRAQNQGAYEQYF.

This clone has only one observation. The CDR3 loop reads CASSLAQGEKLFF. The CDR3 DNA sequence: TGTGCCAGCAGCTTAGCCCAGGGTGAAAAACTGTTTTTT. The chain combines TRBV7-9 with TRBJ1-4, with D possibly matching TRBD1 (5 bases). In germline, CDR1 is SEHNR, CDR2 FQNEAQ (reference sequence). The CDR3 has 13 amino acids. V lost 0 bases to trimming and J lost 7 bases, with 6 bases between them.

The DNA of the CDR3 is TGTGCCAGCAGCAGGGGACAGGATGGCTACACCTTC. Protein: CASSRGQDGYTF. The genes are TRBV5-4 and TRBJ1-2; 8 bases fit TRBD1. Germline V CDR1 and CDR2: SGHNT, YYREEE (reference sequence). The CDR3 spans 12 residues. Losses at the gene ends were 4 bases for V and 6 bases for J; bases not matched to a gene: 2. Based on the CDR3 plus reference TRBV5-4 and TRBJ1-2, the full variable domain is ETGVTQSPTHLIKTRGQQVTLRCSSQSGHNTVSWYQQALGQGPQFIFQYYREEENGRGNFPPRFSGLQFPNYSSELNVNALELDDSALYLCASSRGQDGYTFGSGTRLTVV.

The chain has TRBV27 and TRBJ2-5; the D gene is possibly TRBD1 (7 bases). The germline V gene encodes CDR1 MNHEY and CDR2 SMNVEV (reference sequence). V was shortened by 8 bases and J by 2 bases, with 21 bases between the two germline ends. CDR3 length equals 16 residues. CDR3 in amino acids: CASRRGPRDRQETQYF. The CDR3 bases are TGTGCCAGCCGGCGGGGCCCCCGGGACAGACAAGAGACCCAGTACTTC.

The rearrangement joins TRBV5-8 to TRBJ1-1; tentative D call: TRBD1 (5 bases). The V end lost 1 base, the J end lost 8 bases, and 9 bases lay between the germline ends. Germline V gene lookup returns CDR1 SGHTS and CDR2 YDEGEE. The CDR3 is made up of 12 amino acids. In nucleotides, the CDR3 is TGTGCCAGCAGCTTGTACGGGGGGGAAGCTTTCTTT. It translates to CASSLYGGEAFF.